This entry lists 27 T cell receptor beta chains sequenced from one sample in a study of blood T cell repertoires in COVID-19. Data came from immunoSEQ multiplex PCR; TCRdb stores just in-frame clones and leaves some out. The sample lists about 90,000 clones, under 95% seen once, with approximately 2.2% in the top ten. Sequencing input: peripheral blood. These receptors were collected from a human donor with active COVID-19. The donor label of this sample is uncertain.

The rearrangement joins TRBV5-1 to TRBJ1-1, with 7 nucleotides matching TRBD1. After removal of 2 bases from V and 0 bases from J, the junction contained 4 bases not matched to a gene. Germline V gene data show CDR1 as SGHRS and CDR2 as YFSETQ. This CDR3 region has 15 residues. The chain's CDR3 is CASSLSQGLNTEAFF. CDR3 sequence (DNA): TGCGCCAGCAGCTTATCACAGGGGTTGAACACTGAAGCTTTCTTT.

The CDR3 region is CASSQGAGYNEKLFF. Written as DNA, the CDR3 is TGCGCCAGCAGCCAAGGTGCGGGGTATAATGAAAAACTGTTTTTT. J is TRBJ1-4 and V is TRBV4-1; D is unresolved. V was clipped by 1 base and J by 4 bases, with 10 bases between them. Looked up from germline, CDR1 is MGHRA and CDR2 is YSYEKL. The CDR3 is made up of 15 amino acids.

This clone was seen a few times. V is TRBV6-6 and J is TRBJ2-5, with 7 bases fitting TRBD2. CDR3 length: 16 residues. Germline CDR1 reads MNHNY; CDR2 reads SVGAGI (reference sequence). Unmatched junction bases numbered 15, after V lost 7 bases and J lost 4 bases. This CDR3 reads CASTSLRGITRETQYF. The CDR3 DNA reads as TGTGCCAGCACCTCTCTGCGGGGGATAACACGAGAGACCCAGTACTTC.

The CDR3 DNA follows: TGTGCCACCAGTTTAAACACCGGGGAGCTGTTTTTT. Translated: CATSLNTGELFF. The chain uses TRBV24-1 and TRBJ2-2; D is uncertain. CDR3 size: 12 residues. Between the trimmed V and J ends, which lost 6 bases and 2 bases, there was a span of 3 bases. Germline loops: CDR1 KGHDR, CDR2 SFDVKD.

The chain employs TRBV19 and TRBJ2-3; 11 bases line up with TRBD2. The CDR3 runs 15 residues. Germline V gene data show CDR1 as LNHDA and CDR2 as SQIVND (reference sequence). The V gene end was trimmed by 4 bases and the J gene end by 3 bases; junction bases not matched to a gene: 3. The CDR3 loop is CASSTRLAGTDTQYF. CDR3 bases: TGTGCCAGTAGTACCAGACTAGCGGGGACAGATACGCAGTATTTT.

V usage is TRBV11-1 and J usage is TRBJ1-1; 7 bases align to TRBD1. This CDR3 contains 16 residues. Germline lookup yields CDR1 SGHAT and CDR2 FQDESV (reference sequence). V shed 5 bases and J 5 bases; nucleotides not matched to a gene: 14. In DNA, the CDR3 is TGTGCCAGCAGCCTAGACCCGGGACAGTTAAGTACTGAAGCTTTCTTT. Translated, it gives CASSLDPGQLSTEAFF. Based on the CDR3 plus reference TRBV11-1 and TRBJ1-1, the full variable domain is EAEVAQSPRYKITEKSQAVAFWCDPISGHATLYWYRQILGQGPELLVQFQDESVVDDSQLPKDRFSAERLKGVDSTLKIQPAELGDSAMYLCASSLDPGQLSTEAFFGQGTRLTVV.

The chain combines TRBV3-1 (or the pseudogene TRBV3-2) with TRBJ2-2; TRBD1 might be the D (5 bases). Germline CDR1 LGHDT, CDR2 YNNKEL (reference sequence). Trimming took off 2 bases at V and 4 bases at J, with 14 bases between the two ends. The CDR3 length is 16 residues. CDR3 residues: CASSQNVGQGTGELFF. CDR3 DNA sequence: TGTGCCAGCAGCCAAAATGTGGGGCAGGGCACCGGGGAGCTGTTTTTT.

The genes are TRBV18 and TRBJ2-2; D might be TRBD1 (6 bases). Germline assignment: CDR1 KGHSH and CDR2 LQKENI. The CDR3 has 17 residues. V was shortened by 1 base and J by 0 bases, with 12 bases between the two germline ends. CDR3 sequence reads: CASSPLARGTNTGELFF. The CDR3 coding sequence is TGTGCCAGCTCACCACTAGCCAGGGGAACGAACACCGGGGAGCTGTTTTTT.

This chain uses TRBV28 with TRBJ2-7; D perhaps matches TRBD1 (6 bases). Germline CDR1 reads MDHEN; CDR2 reads SYDVKM. The CDR3 extends over 14 amino acids. Trimming left V 5 bases short and J 3 bases short, with 14 bases between. The CDR3 DNA reads TGTGCCAGCAGTCTCTTGACAGGTCTCTACGAGCAGTACTTC. Its protein product is CASSLLTGLYEQYF.

CDR3 loop: CASSGRQGWTGELFF. The DNA of the CDR3 is TGTGCCAGCAGTGGGCGACAGGGTTGGACCGGGGAGCTGTTTTTT. The J gene is TRBJ2-2, the V gene TRBV6-4; 7 bases agree with TRBD1. Germline V gives CDR1 MRHNA, CDR2 SNTAGT. With V trimmed by 4 bases and J by 5 bases, 7 bases remained unmatched. The CDR3 is 15 amino acids.

The chain carries TRBV20-1 and TRBJ2-5; D is possibly TRBD2 (5 bases). Germline V gene sequence: CDR1 DFQATT, CDR2 SNEGSKA (reference sequence). Trimming took 6 bases from V and 1 from J, leaving 6 bases between them. This CDR3 is 11 amino acids long. The CDR3 coding sequence is TGCAGTGCCGAGGGCCAAGAGACCCAGTACTTC. Residues: CSAEGQETQYF.

The chain links TRBV5-6 to TRBJ1-5, with 8 positions matching TRBD1. Per the germline V gene, CDR1 is SGHDT and CDR2 is YYEEEE. Losses at the gene ends were 2 bases for V and 0 bases for J; bases not matched to a gene: 13. The CDR3 runs to 19 residues. The CDR3 region has the DNA TGTGCCAGCAGCTTACAGGGGGGAACAAAATCTTATAGCAATCAGCCCCAGCATTTT. Amino acid sequence: CASSLQGGTKSYSNQPQHF.

This chain links TRBV4-1 with TRBJ2-1, with TRBD1 matching over 7 bases. Germline CDR1 MGHRA, CDR2 YSYEKL. This CDR3 is built from 16 residues. The V gene end was trimmed by 1 base and the J gene end by 0 bases; junction bases not matched to a gene: 3. CDR3 sequence (DNA): TGCGCCAGCAGCCAAGTGTCAGGGGGCTCCTACAATGAGCAGTTCTTC. Amino acids: CASSQVSGGSYNEQFF.

This clone is a singleton in its sample. Additional DNA sequences in this sample encode the identical CDR3. V usage is TRBV27 and J usage is TRBJ1-1, with D possibly TRBD1 on 5 matching bases. This CDR3 has 14 amino acids. Between the trimmed V and J ends, which lost 4 bases and 2 bases, there was a span of 11 bases. CDR1 and CDR2 (germline): MNHEY, SMNVEV (reference sequence). Written as DNA, the CDR3 is TGTGCCAGCAGTTCGGGGGGGACTAACACTGAAGCTTTCTTT. It is translated as CASSSGGTNTEAFF.

This sequence joins TRBV6-5 and TRBJ1-6; D may be TRBD1 (6 bases). The CDR3 covers 13 residues. Trimming pared 6 bases from V and 6 bases from J, leaving 9 bases between. Per the germline V gene, CDR1 is MNHEY and CDR2 is SVGAGI. The CDR3 coding sequence is TGTGCCAGCAGGGGGACATTTAATTCACCCCTCCACTTT. Its protein product is CASRGTFNSPLHF.

The chain couples TRBV2 to TRBJ2-7; 11 nucleotides line up with TRBD2. The CDR3 has 14 residues. From germline, CDR1 is SNHLY and CDR2 FYNNEI. With 5 bases clipped from V and 5 bases from J, the junction kept 5 bases outside the gene matches. The CDR3 DNA reads as TGTGCCAGCAGTAATAGCGGGGGGGGCAACGAGCAGTACTTC. Its protein is CASSNSGGGNEQYF.

The chain uses TRBV5-1 and TRBJ2-3, with a possible D match to TRBD2 (6 bases). Germline V gives CDR1 SGHRS, CDR2 YFSETQ. The CDR3 consists of 14 residues. V was cut by 5 bases and J by 2 bases, with 12 bases left in between. The CDR3 DNA follows: TGCGCCAGCAGTCTATCGGGGGACACAGATACGCAGTATTTT. It specifies CASSLSGDTDTQYF.

The chain couples TRBV4-2 to TRBJ2-5, with 8 bases lining up with TRBD2. CDR3 length: 16 residues. Germline V gene data show CDR1 as LGHNA and CDR2 as YNFKEQ. J lost 2 bases, V lost 0 bases, and 5 bases had no gene match. The CDR3, as DNA: TGTGCCAGCAGCCAAGAGGCGGGGGGCTCGCAAGAGACCCAGTACTTC. Protein product: CASSQEAGGSQETQYF.

V and J are TRBV27 and TRBJ2-7, with 8 bases fitting TRBD1. V shed 3 bases, J shed 3 bases, and the junction held 7 bases outside the gene matches. Germline V gene sequence: CDR1 MNHEY, CDR2 SMNVEV (reference sequence). The CDR3 spans 15 residues. CDR3 in amino acids: CASSLYQGAVYEQYF. The CDR3 region has the DNA TGTGCCAGCAGTTTGTACCAGGGGGCCGTCTACGAGCAGTACTTC.

The V call is TRBV11-2, the J call TRBJ2-5; D may be TRBD2 (6 bases). The V gene lost 1 base and the J gene lost 5 bases, with 8 bases spanning the gap. CDR3 length: 13 amino acids. Germline lookup yields CDR1 SGHAT and CDR2 FQNNGV. The CDR3 DNA is TGTGCCAGCAGCTTAGGGAGGGGTGAGACCCAGTACTTC. Residues: CASSLGRGETQYF.

V gene TRBV29-1 combines with J gene TRBJ1-2; perhaps TRBD1 as D (6 bases). The CDR3 runs to 13 residues. Germline V CDR1 and CDR2: SQVTM, ANQGSEA. CDR3 sequence reads: CIFEPQGNYGYTF. CDR3 in DNA: TGCATCTTTGAACCACAGGGAAACTATGGCTACACCTTC.

This clone was seen a single time. The chain joins TRBV7-2 to TRBJ2-5; 11 bases map to TRBD2. Germline loops: CDR1 SGHTA, CDR2 FQGNSA. Trimming at V came to 5 bases and at J to 3 bases, leaving 2 bases not matched to a gene. The CDR3 loop spans 14 amino acids. For the CDR3, the DNA is TGTGCCAGCAGCCCGGGACTAGCGGAAGAGACCCAGTACTTC. It translates to CASSPGLAEETQYF.

The V call is TRBV6-5, the J call TRBJ2-3; 9 bases are a match to TRBD2. V shed 8 bases and J 2 bases; nucleotides not matched to a gene: 8. The V gene's germline CDR1 is MNHEY and CDR2 SVGAGI. The CDR3 contains 15 residues. The CDR3 spells CASRSSGDITDTQYF. In DNA form, the CDR3 reads TGTGCCAGCCGGTCTAGCGGGGATATCACAGATACGCAGTATTTT.

This rearrangement joins TRBV7-2 to TRBJ2-5; 9 positions match TRBD2. V dropped 4 bases and J dropped 5; count of bases not matched to a gene: 8. The CDR3 spans 15 residues. Germline V gene data show CDR1 as SGHTA and CDR2 as FQGNSA. The CDR3 spells CASSSSGVDGETQYF. The CDR3 DNA is TGTGCCAGCAGCTCTAGCGGGGTTGATGGGGAGACCCAGTACTTC.

This clone was seen only once. As DNA, the CDR3 is TGCGCCAGCAGCTTGGGACTAGCGGGGGGTGAGCAGTTCTTC. It translates to CASSLGLAGGEQFF. The chain is built from TRBV5-1 and TRBJ2-1; 13 bases map to TRBD2. The CDR3 totals 14 residues. Germline V gene lookup returns CDR1 SGHRS and CDR2 YFSETQ. V gave up 0 bases and J gave up 9 bases; unmatched junction bases: 0.

This chain connects TRBV28 to TRBJ2-2; TRBD2 might be the D (6 bases). CDR1 and CDR2 (germline): MDHEN, SYDVKM. The CDR3 totals 14 residues. Trimming removed 6 bases at V and 2 bases at J, with 10 bases between. In DNA form, the CDR3 reads TGTGCCAGCAGCCCCGGGGGTAACACCGGGGAGCTGTTTTTT. Protein: CASSPGGNTGELFF.

V is TRBV6-5 and J is TRBJ2-1, with D maybe TRBD2 (7 bases). Germline lookup yields CDR1 MNHEY and CDR2 SVGAGI. CDR3 length equals 15 residues. Trimming cost V 6 bases and J 4 bases, with 16 bases left between them. This chain's CDR3 is CASSRGGGPYNEQFF. CDR3 bases: TGTGCCAGCAGCAGAGGGGGGGGGCCTTACAATGAGCAGTTCTTC.